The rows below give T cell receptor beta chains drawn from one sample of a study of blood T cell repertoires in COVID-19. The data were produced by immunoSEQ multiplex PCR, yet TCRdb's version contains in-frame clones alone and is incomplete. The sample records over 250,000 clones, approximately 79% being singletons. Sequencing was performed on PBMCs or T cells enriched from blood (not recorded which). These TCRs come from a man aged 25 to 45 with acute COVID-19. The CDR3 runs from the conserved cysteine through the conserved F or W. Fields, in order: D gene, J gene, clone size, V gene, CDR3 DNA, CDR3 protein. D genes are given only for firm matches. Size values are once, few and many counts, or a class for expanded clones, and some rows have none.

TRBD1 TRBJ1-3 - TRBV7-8 TGTGCCAGCAGCTTAAAGGGACAGTCTACTGGAAACACCATATATTTT CASSLKGQSTGNTIYF
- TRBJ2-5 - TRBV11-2 TGTGCCAGCAGCCCAGGGGGCAGCGGGGGGATTAGACGGTACTTC CASSPGGSGGIRRYF
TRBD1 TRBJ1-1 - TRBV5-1 TGTGCCAGCAGCCCGGGGGACAGCCTCAAGGCTGAAGCTTTCTTT CASSPGDSLKAEAFF
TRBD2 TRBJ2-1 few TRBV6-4 TGTGCCAGCAGTGGAACTAGCGGAAGTAGTGAGCAGTTCTTC CASSGTSGSSEQFF
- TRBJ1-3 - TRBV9 TGTGCCAGCAGCGTGAGTGGCGGGTACTCTGGAAACACCATATATTTT CASSVSGGYSGNTIYF
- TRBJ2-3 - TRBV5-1 TGCGCCAGCAGTTCCGGGACACCCAACACAGATACGCAGTATTTT CASSSGTPNTDTQYF
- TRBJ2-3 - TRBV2 TGTGCCAGCCTTTCGCAGAGTGGGTCGGGTACGCAGTATTTT CASLSQSGSGTQYF
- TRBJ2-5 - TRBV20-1 TGCAGTGCTAGTCTACTAGCCGCGACCCAGTACTTC CSASLLAATQYF
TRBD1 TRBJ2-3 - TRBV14 TGTGCCAGCAGCCAAACAGGGGGGCCGTCGGATACGCAGTATTTT CASSQTGGPSDTQYF
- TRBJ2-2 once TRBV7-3 TGTGCCAGCAGGCTCGGACACCTTAGTGGGGAGCTGTTTTTT CASRLGHLSGELFF
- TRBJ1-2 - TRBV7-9 TGTGCCAGCAGCCGTGAAAACAGTAACGGCTACACCTTC CASSRENSNGYTF
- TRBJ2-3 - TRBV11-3 TGTGCCAGCAGCTTAGTTGCCGGCGGAAGCACAGATACGCAGTATTTT CASSLVAGGSTDTQYF
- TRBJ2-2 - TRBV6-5 TGTGCCAGCATCTTAGCGCCGAACACCGGGGAGCTGTTTTTT CASILAPNTGELFF
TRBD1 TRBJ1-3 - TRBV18 TGTGCCAGCTCACCCAGCCAGGGGGTCGCCATATATTTT CASSPSQGVAIYF
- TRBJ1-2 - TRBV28 TGTGCCAGCAGTTCCCTACAGGCACTCCATGGCTACACCTTC CASSSLQALHGYTF
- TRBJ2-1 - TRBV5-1 TGCGCCAGCAGCTTGCTTCCAGCGGGTGGATATGAGCAGTTCTTC CASSLLPAGGYEQFF